Described below is a single T cell receptor (beta chain) sequence and its context. The sample is drawn from a study of blood T cell repertoires in COVID-19. Study-level information: The analysed material was cDNA or gDNA that came from T cells, B-cell-depleted T cells, or PBMCs.

Source study methods: Amplification of reference gene primers provided the estimated nucleated cell counts. Sequencing was performed with immunoSEQ multiplex PCR; in TCRdb, only in-frame clones are kept and a portion is missing. Clone size and V and J calls were adopted from that table, with D and trimming inferred from the DNA. The table records more than 55,000 clones, over 75% of them present only once. Enrolment of Seattle patients took place during active infection, and they were followed longitudinally. The trim removed 6 bases at V and 2 bases at J, leaving 4 bases unmatched. Germline V gene sequence: CDR1 MDHEN, CDR2 SYDVKM. The CDR3 is 14 residues long.

What was sequenced was peripheral blood. This sequence joins TRBV28 and TRBJ1-2; 9 bases are shared with TRBD1. The receptor was isolated from a woman aged 60-75 years with COVID-19, enrolled during active disease. CDR3 DNA sequence: TGTGCCAGCAGCCGCGACAGGGGGAACTATGGCTACACCTTC. Residues: CASSRDRGNYGYTF.